This is a list of T cell receptor beta chains from one sample in a study of cytomegalovirus exposure and HLA in healthy donors. The repertoire was sequenced with immunoSEQ multiplex PCR; TCRdb's copy has only in-frame clones and lacks some. The top ten clones hold 16% of a sample with about 180,000 clones, around 85% of them seen once. Sample: PBMCs. Source of these receptors: a man between 18 and 29 years old in good health and CMV-seropositive. Each CDR3 is given with its conserved first and last residue.

j_call	v_call	cdr3_aa
TRBJ2-7	TRBV29-1	CSVFGYEQYF
TRBJ1-3	TRBV28	CASSFRGASGNTIYF
TRBJ1-2	TRBV19	CASKPEQGQGDYGYTF
TRBJ1-2	TRBV12-5	CASGSGDRNYGYTF
TRBJ2-3	TRBV7-9	CASSSLGGTDTQYF
TRBJ2-1	TRBV10-2	CASSENMGYRTSGGSYEQFF
TRBJ1-1	TRBV5-5	CASSFQGFEAFF
TRBJ2-5	TRBV5-4	CASSFSAGGPPQETQYF
TRBJ2-7	TRBV9	CASSVPYPETGVIYEQYF
TRBJ2-1	TRBV15	CATSRARGVYNEQFF
TRBJ2-3	TRBV9	CASSRTSGSTDTQYF
TRBJ2-4	TRBV14	CASSPSATKPPDF
TRBJ2-3	TRBV2	CASSEWDRSGSQYF
TRBJ2-7	TRBV14	CASSQGRKGTSSYEQYF
TRBJ1-1	TRBV19	CASSAAGFSEAFF
TRBJ2-1	TRBV5-1	CASSSSSGSAGGVEQFF
TRBJ2-2	TRBV7-9	CASRSGTANTGELFF
TRBJ2-5	TRBV28	CASKAGGLFEETQYF
TRBJ1-2	TRBV6-6	CASSYEGSPTYGYTF
TRBJ2-3	TRBV7-3	CASSLGTSGGTGDTQYF
TRBJ2-7	TRBV5-1	CASSLNRDSSYEQYF
TRBJ2-3	TRBV6-5	CASRPTSGRLDTQYF
TRBJ2-3	TRBV27	CASSLSFTSTDTQYF
TRBJ1-1	TRBV2	CASSTGIGDTEAFF
TRBJ2-3	TRBV4-1	CASSHLGLGSTDTQYF
TRBJ2-7	TRBV30	CAWSRGLAGVQYEQYF
TRBJ2-7	TRBV9	CASSPSQGAPYEQYF
TRBJ2-7	TRBV7-9	CASSSTAGGRSYEQYF
TRBJ1-5	TRBV5-6	CASSLGAFSNQPQHF
TRBJ2-1	TRBV28	CASSSGGLAGLSSYNEQFF
TRBJ2-1	TRBV7-8	CASSLAYGSYNEQFF
TRBJ2-3	TRBV4-1	CASSLGLAGGIVTDTQYF